This TCR beta chain was profiled in a study of CD8+ T cells in alopecia areata. Findings and caveats of the study: The study found TCR sharing across patients less clear than in mice, possibly for HLA reasons.

Trimming left V 0 bases short and J 7 bases short, with 12 bases between. CDR1 is LGHNA, CDR2 YNFKEQ, per germline. The CDR3 loop spans 15 amino acids. RNA extraction and reverse transcription yielded cDNA as sequencing template. Assay used: immunoSEQ multiplex PCR; TCRdb lists only in-frame clones, some missing. The sample has some 190,000 clones; more than 55% are singletons. About this clone: The target antigen is unknown.

Treatment reported: oral pan-JAK inhibitor, 5-10 mg twice daily. The study team obtained lesional scalp punch biopsies and peripheral blood from alopecia areata patients. This chain uses TRBV4-2 with TRBJ2-2; unclear D gene. The sample consisted of CD4+ T cells sorted from blood, taken around week 47, from a patient treated with tofacitinib. The source of this sequence is a human donor with alopecia areata. The DNA of the CDR3 is TGTGCCAGCAGCCAAGATCCAACAGCGAGCGGGGAGCTGTTTTTT. Encoded protein: CASSQDPTASGELFF.